This is a list of T cell receptor beta chains from one sample in a study of blood T cell repertoires in COVID-19. Using immunoSEQ multiplex PCR, the repertoire was profiled, and TCRdb retains in-frame clones only, with some absent. The data show around 340,000 clones, approximately 91% seen once. The sample taken for sequencing was PBMCs or T cells enriched from blood (not recorded which). These receptors came from a woman in her thirties who had been exposed to COVID-19. CDR3s include the opening cysteine and the closing phenylalanine or tryptophan. Each record gives: V gene, clone size, J gene, D gene, CDR3 DNA, CDR3 protein. D genes are given only for firm matches. The size of a clone is reported for some rows only, either as once, few or many, or as a class for expanded clones.

TRBV7-8	.	TRBJ1-6	TRBD1	TGTGCCAGCAGCTTACGAGAGGGGGCGAGCTCCTATAATTCACCCCTCCACTTT	CASSLREGASSYNSPLHF
TRBV6-1	.	TRBJ1-2	TRBD1	TGTGCCAGCAGTGAACCCTTGGCAGGGGGATATGGCTACACCTTC	CASSEPLAGGYGYTF
TRBV5-6	.	TRBJ2-1	.	TGTGCCAGCAGCTTGGCCAGGAATGAGCAGTTCTTC	CASSLARNEQFF
TRBV5-6	.	TRBJ2-7	.	TGTGCCAGCAGCTCCGTCTACGAGCAGTACTTC	CASSSVYEQYF
TRBV30	.	TRBJ2-1	TRBD1	TGTGCCTGGACAAATACAGGGGATGGTGAGCAGTTCTTC	CAWTNTGDGEQFF
TRBV24-1	.	TRBJ2-3	.	TGTGCCACCAGTGGGGGGACTTCCTTAGATACGCAGTATTTT	CATSGGTSLDTQYF
TRBV7-8	.	TRBJ2-7	TRBD2	TGTGCCAGCAGCTTAGCGAGAATAGCGGGAGACATGACCTACGAGCAGTACTTC	CASSLARIAGDMTYEQYF
TRBV28	.	TRBJ2-5	TRBD1	TGTGCCAGCAGTTCGGACCCGAGACAGGGTACCAAAATGTGGGAGACCCAGTACTTC	CASSSDPRQGTKMWETQYF
TRBV7-3	.	TRBJ2-5	TRBD2	TGTGCCAGCAGCTTAGGGGGACTAGAACAAGAGACCCAGTACTTC	CASSLGGLEQETQYF
TRBV10-1	.	TRBJ2-5	.	TGCGCCAGCAGTGAGTCCGCAGGGGAAGAGACCCAGTACTTC	CASSESAGEETQYF
TRBV7-8	.	TRBJ2-1	.	TGTGCCAGCAGCTACGTGGCTGACAATGAGCAGTTCTTC	CASSYVADNEQFF
TRBV5-6	.	TRBJ1-5	.	TGTGCCAGCAGCTCATCGACAGGCAACAATCAGCCCCAGCATTTT	CASSSSTGNNQPQHF
TRBV10-3	.	TRBJ2-2	TRBD2	TGTGCCACCAGGGGACTAGCGGACACCGGGGAGCTGTTTTTT	CATRGLADTGELFF
TRBV7-7	.	TRBJ2-5	TRBD2	TGTGCCAGCAGCTTATCGAAGCGGGAATACCAAGAGACCCAGTACTTC	CASSLSKREYQETQYF
TRBV5-1	.	TRBJ2-3	.	TGCGCCAGCAGCCCTGGACAGAGCACAGATACGCAGTATTTT	CASSPGQSTDTQYF
TRBV21-1	.	TRBJ1-4	.	TGTGCCAGCAGCCCACGCGCTGGACAGGGGGTAGCTTCAGAAAAACTGTTTTTT	CASSPRAGQGVASEKLFF
TRBV6-5	.	TRBJ1-2	TRBD1	TGTGCCAGCAGCATGACAGGGGCGGAAGGCTACACCTTC	CASSMTGAEGYTF
TRBV20-1	.	TRBJ2-7	TRBD1	TGCAGTGCTAGTATTCCAGGGGGACCCTACGAGCAGTACTTC	CSASIPGGPYEQYF
TRBV3-1/TRBV3-2	.	TRBJ1-2	TRBD1	TGTGCCAGCAGCCTCGCCGGGACAGGGGTCTATGGCTACACCTTC	CASSLAGTGVYGYTF
TRBV2	.	TRBJ1-6	.	TGTGCCAGCAGTGAAATTGGCGGTTCACCCCTCCACTTT	CASSEIGGSPLHF
TRBV19	.	TRBJ1-1	.	TGTGCCAGTAGTATTGGGTGGGGGCTGGACACTGAAGCTTTCTTT	CASSIGWGLDTEAFF
TRBV7-8	.	TRBJ2-3	.	TGTGCCAGCAGCTCGGGTTCCGGTACTGGAGATACGCAGTATTTT	CASSSGSGTGDTQYF
TRBV11-3	.	TRBJ2-5	.	TGTGCCAGCAGTTTGGACACTCAAGAGACCCAGTACTTC	CASSLDTQETQYF
TRBV3-1/TRBV3-2	.	TRBJ1-1	.	TGTGCCAGCAGTCTTGACACAAGGAACACTGAAGCTTTCTTT	CASSLDTRNTEAFF
TRBV6-5	once	TRBJ1-5	.	TGTGCCAGCTTCAACAGGGCTAGCAATCAGCCCCAGCATTTT	CASFNRASNQPQHF
TRBV7-2	.	TRBJ2-7	.	TGTGCCAGCAGCCCTCTGGGGCCCTACGAGCAGTACTTC	CASSPLGPYEQYF
TRBV3-1/TRBV3-2	.	TRBJ1-4	.	TGTGCCAGCAGCCGCCGACAGGCGCTTAATGAAAAACTGTTTTTT	CASSRRQALNEKLFF
TRBV19	once	TRBJ1-5	TRBD1	TGTGCCAGTAGTCGGGACAGGGCGAGCAATCAGCCCCAGCATTTT	CASSRDRASNQPQHF
TRBV7-3	.	TRBJ2-2	TRBD2	TGTGCCAGCAGCCCGACTAGCGGATACACCGGGGAGCTGTTTTTT	CASSPTSGYTGELFF
TRBV10-3	.	TRBJ1-5	TRBD1	TGTGCCATCGGACAGGAGAGGAATCAGCCCCAGCATTTT	CAIGQERNQPQHF
TRBV5-1	.	TRBJ2-3	TRBD1	TGCGCCAGCAGCTTGGAGGGACAGTCTAGCACAGATACGCAGTATTTT	CASSLEGQSSTDTQYF
TRBV5-1	.	TRBJ2-7	TRBD1	TGCGCCAGCAGCACCGGACAGGTTGGGGAGCAGTACTTC	CASSTGQVGEQYF
TRBV9	.	TRBJ2-2	.	TGTGCCAGCAGCGTAGTATTAGCGGAGTCCACCGGGGAGCTGTTTTTT	CASSVVLAESTGELFF
TRBV27	.	TRBJ1-2	TRBD1	TGTGCCAGCACCCCCACAGGGGGCTATGGCTACACCTTC	CASTPTGGYGYTF
TRBV5-5	.	TRBJ2-7	TRBD1	TGTGCCAGCAGCTTATTGGGACAGACGTACGAGCAGTACTTC	CASSLLGQTYEQYF
TRBV3-1/TRBV3-2	.	TRBJ2-3	.	TGTGCCAGCAGCCAAGTTCAGCTGGGCGCAGATACGCAGTATTTT	CASSQVQLGADTQYF
TRBV19	.	TRBJ2-7	.	TGTGCCAGTAGCTCCTTCCGGGAGAGATCCTACGAGCAGTACTTC	CASSSFRERSYEQYF
TRBV28	.	TRBJ2-3	TRBD2	TGTGCCAGCAGTTCCCGGGGAGCGGGAGAGGATACGCAGTATTTT	CASSSRGAGEDTQYF
TRBV19	.	TRBJ2-5	.	TGTGCCAGTAGTACCCCGGGATGGGGAGAGACCCAGTACTTC	CASSTPGWGETQYF
TRBV7-2	.	TRBJ1-6	.	TGTGCCAGCAGCCGCGGGAGCTCCTATAATTCACCCCTCCACTTT	CASSRGSSYNSPLHF
TRBV7-9	.	TRBJ2-3	.	TGTGCCAGCACCCACCGGGGGGCCAAAGGAGATACGCAGTATTTT	CASTHRGAKGDTQYF
TRBV3-1/TRBV3-2	.	TRBJ1-2	.	TGTGCCAGCAGCCTCGGGGGTGTCTATGGCTACACCTTC	CASSLGGVYGYTF
TRBV11-2	.	TRBJ1-6	TRBD1	TGTGCCAGCAGCTTCGGGACAGCCTCACCCCTCCACTTT	CASSFGTASPLHF
TRBV7-8	.	TRBJ2-5	.	TGTGCCAGCAGCCCGACCCGACAGCTAATCCAAGAGACCCAGTACTTC	CASSPTRQLIQETQYF
TRBV3-1/TRBV3-2	.	TRBJ1-5	.	TGTGCCAGCAGCCAGATGACAGGCAGCAATCAGCCCCAGCATTTT	CASSQMTGSNQPQHF
TRBV6-5	.	TRBJ1-1	.	TGTGCCAGCAGTTACTCGCAGGGTGGCACTGAAGCTTTCTTT	CASSYSQGGTEAFF
TRBV6-2/TRBV6-3	.	TRBJ2-7	.	TGTGCCAGCAGTTACCTGAAGCGGGCCTACGAGCAGTACTTC	CASSYLKRAYEQYF
TRBV6-6	.	TRBJ2-7	TRBD1	TGTGCCAGCAGTCCGTGGGGGGGTTGGACAGGGGCCTCCTACGAGCAGTACTTC	CASSPWGGWTGASYEQYF
TRBV11-3	.	TRBJ2-1	.	TGTGCCAGCAGCTTAGGAGGCCCGTTTGAGCAGTTCTTC	CASSLGGPFEQFF
TRBV29-1	.	TRBJ2-7	TRBD1	TGCAGCGTCCTACCGACAGGGTATTCCTACGAGCAGTACTTC	CSVLPTGYSYEQYF
TRBV12-5	.	TRBJ2-1	TRBD2	TGTGCTAGTGGTTTGTTGGGCGGGGGTTACTACAATGAGCAGTTCTTC	CASGLLGGGYYNEQFF
TRBV29-1	.	TRBJ2-6	TRBD2	TGCAGCGTTTTTTTTGGCGGGAGTCTTTCAAGTGGGGCCAACGTCCTGACTTTC	CSVFFGGSLSSGANVLTF
TRBV4-2	few	TRBJ2-2	TRBD1	TGTGCCAGCAGCCAAGGGACAGGGGGCGCCGGGGAGCTGTTTTTT	CASSQGTGGAGELFF
TRBV27	.	TRBJ2-1	TRBD2	TGTGCCAGCACTTGGGGACTAGGATCGTCCGAGCAGTTCTTC	CASTWGLGSSEQFF
TRBV9	.	TRBJ2-7	TRBD2	TGTGCCAGCAGCGCTGTAGCGGGAACCTACGAGCAGTACTTC	CASSAVAGTYEQYF